This T cell receptor (beta chain) was identified in a study of quantifying T cell responses using KT2 cells. Across the study: RNA was reverse transcribed with TCR alpha and beta constant-region primers. A predetermined fluorescence threshold ended the second PCR, run as a qPCR. The T4 ligation step was estimated to exceed 8.5% efficiency under optimum conditions.

Unfractionated PBMC were spiked with known numbers of KT2 clone cells. Fixed numbers of PBMC received varying amounts of KT2 cells. The V segment lost 5 bases and the J segment 3 bases; nucleotides outside the gene matches: 6. The CDR3 consists of 15 residues. In germline, CDR1 is SGHTA, CDR2 FQGNSA. Each cDNA got a UMI-containing oligo ligated at its 3' end. The first PCR ran 3 to 5 cycles with an equimolar RC1.1 and RC1.2 beta primer mix. TCRdb re-called the UMI-ligation and nested PCR reads with MiXCR, one entry per CDR3 protein. The sample has tens of thousands of distinct CDR3 sequences, roughly 10% seen once; the top ten hold 8% to 13%. This clonotype was counted between two and nine times.

This clonotype was sampled from a human donor. The chain links TRBV7-2 to TRBJ2-7; TRBD1 matches 11 bases. The sequencing sample was made of PBMCs spiked with cells of the T cell clone KT2. Here the CDR3 DNA reads TGTGCCAGCAGCAGATCCGGGACAGGGGGCTACGAGCAGTACTTC. It encodes CASSRSGTGGYEQYF.